This T cell receptor beta chain originates from a study of shared clonotypes between healthy human individuals. Looking at the study overall: Per-donor plates numbered three CD4 naive, three CD4 memory, two CD8 naive and one CD8 memory. Study-wide results and limits: An anticipated effect of sequencing depth on clonotype sharing among donors was recognized. Blood alone was sampled, and tissue repertoires likely differ. Generally, naive subsets (rather than memory subsets) showed larger estimated richness.

V was shortened by 6 bases and J by 0 bases, with 8 bases between the two germline ends. The CDR3 runs 14 residues. Germline assignment: CDR1 MNHEY and CDR2 SVGAGI. The repertoire was sequenced with immunoSEQ multiplex PCR; TCRdb's copy has only in-frame clones and lacks some. The sample has around 2.1 million clones; approximately 96% are singletons. Comments on this clone: Its matching antigen is unknown. Different DNA sequences within this sample yield the same CDR3.

The sequence came from a man aged 18 to 35 in good health. Source material: naive CD4+ T cells sorted from blood. Subset denoted: CD45RA+ positively selected. This chain connects TRBV6-5 to TRBJ1-4; the D is unclear. The CDR3 DNA reads as TGTGCCAGCAGCGGATCTGCAACTAATGAAAAACTGTTTTTT. As protein: CASSGSATNEKLFF.